This T cell receptor (beta chain) was captured by sequencing in a study of cytomegalovirus exposure and HLA in healthy donors. Regarding the study as a whole: Per a later analysis, HLA-associated TCR beta chains showed more clonal expansion than other, equally common TCR beta chains. Indistinguishable V segments such as TRBV6-2 and TRBV6-3 were excluded. Most CMV-associated TCR beta chains were later found to appear HLA-restricted. As was reported, the classifier diagnosed cytomegalovirus status with high specificity and sensitivity.

Of note for this clone: The antigen remains undetermined.

The PCR employed 60 Vbeta primers together with 13 Jbeta primers. Method: immunoSEQ multiplex PCR; TCRdb's copy keeps in-frame clones and lacks some. This sample has roughly 61,000 clones; more than 80% occur once, and the top ten carry approximately 1.5%. Trimming cost V 3 bases and J 5 bases; bases outside gene matches: 5. This CDR3 is built from 16 residues. Per germline, CDR1 SGHRS and CDR2 YFSETQ. Sequencing used PBMCs. The sequence derives from a man aged 25 to 40 in good health and CMV-seropositive. The V and J genes are TRBV5-1 and TRBJ2-3; 14 bases are a match to TRBD2. CDR3 sequence: CASSSGTSGSRDTQYF. The CDR3 nucleotides are TGCGCCAGCAGCTCCGGGACTAGCGGGAGCCGAGATACGCAGTATTTT.